This T cell receptor (beta chain) was obtained from a study of T cell changes during pregnancy in multiple sclerosis. This CDR3 is built from 17 residues. Germline CDR1 and CDR2: SGDLS and YYNGEE. The J segment lost 1 base and the V segment lost 7 bases, leaving 12 bases of the junction unmatched. Some clones are missing from TCRdb's copy, which holds only in-frame ones; the method was immunoSEQ multiplex PCR. Among 45,000 to 60,000 clones, 85% to 95% were seen once, and the ten largest hold less than 0.85%. This TCR derives from a female donor with multiple sclerosis, enrolled in a pregnancy study. The sample in question was CD4+ T cells from peripheral blood mononuclear cells, obtained in the third trimester of pregnancy. This rearrangement joins TRBV9 to TRBJ1-5, with 9 nucleotides matching TRBD1. CDR3 sequence (DNA): TGTGCCAGCCGACCCGGGACAGGGAAAGTCAGCAATCAGCCCCAGCATTTT. This translates into CASRPGTGKVSNQPQHF.